Listed here are 25 T cell receptor beta chains from one sample, sequenced in a study of OX40 agonist ivuxolimab in advanced cancers. The table came from immunoSEQ multiplex PCR; TCRdb's copy has only in-frame clones and leaves some out. This sample has approximately 81,000 clones; 88% occur once, and the top ten carry approximately 0.47%. The input for sequencing was CD4+ or CD8+ T cells sorted from blood, taken in a trial of the OX40 agonist ivuxolimab. These TCRs come from an adult with an advanced solid tumor such as melanoma, head and neck, liver or kidney cancer.

This chain links TRBV6-6 with TRBJ2-3, with 11 positions matching TRBD2. The CDR3 has 16 amino acids. Germline loops: CDR1 MNHNY, CDR2 SVGAGI (reference sequence). V gave up 5 bases and J gave up 1 base; unmatched junction bases: 5. The CDR3 protein is CASSHPGLAGTDTQYF. Written as DNA, the CDR3 is TGTGCCAGCAGTCACCCGGGACTAGCGGGCACAGATACGCAGTATTTT.

The chain recombines TRBV2 with TRBJ1-2, with 7 nucleotides matching TRBD1. Germline CDR1 SNHLY, CDR2 FYNNEI. The CDR3 is 14 amino acids. V shed 7 bases and J 3 bases; nucleotides not matched to a gene: 8. In nucleotides, the CDR3 is TGTGCCAGCATTCCGACAGGGCGCCACTATGGCTACACCTTC. Its protein is CASIPTGRHYGYTF.

The J gene is TRBJ1-1, the V gene TRBV29-1, with 7 bases matching TRBD1. V dropped 6 bases and J dropped 0; count of bases not matched to a gene: 7. Germline lookup yields CDR1 SQVTM and CDR2 ANQGSEA. The CDR3 sequence is 14 residues long. The CDR3 is CSVGGQLMNTEAFF. CDR3 sequence (DNA): TGCAGCGTCGGGGGACAGCTCATGAACACTGAAGCTTTCTTT.

This chain uses TRBV11-2 with TRBJ2-5; maybe TRBD2 (6 bases). CDR3 length: 15 amino acids. Trimming took off 5 bases at V and 4 bases at J, with 17 bases between the two ends. The germline V gene encodes CDR1 SGHAT and CDR2 FQNNGV. For the CDR3, the DNA is TGTGCCAGCAGCCTCAGTGGGGGGACTTCAGAGACCCAGTACTTC. It translates to CASSLSGGTSETQYF.

The chain employs TRBV19 and TRBJ2-5; no clear D. The CDR3 has 12 amino acids. Germline V gene sequence: CDR1 LNHDA, CDR2 SQIVND (reference sequence). V lost 3 bases and J lost 7, with 9 bases in between. The CDR3 DNA reads as TGTGCCAGTAGTATGACCCCCGGGACCCAGTACTTC. Protein sequence: CASSMTPGTQYF.

The genes are TRBV29-1 and TRBJ2-7; TRBD1 might be the D (6 bases). Looked up from germline, CDR1 is SQVTM and CDR2 is ANQGSEA. This CDR3 has 14 residues. The V end was cut by 6 bases, the J end by 3 bases, with 18 bases between. CDR3 nucleotides: TGCAGCGTGGATACAGGGAGCCGGGGCTACGAGCAGTACTTC. It encodes CSVDTGSRGYEQYF.

V is TRBV5-4 and J is TRBJ2-6; D remains unclear. The CDR3 sequence is 16 residues long. Germline loops: CDR1 SGHNT, CDR2 YYREEE (reference sequence). Trimming removed 0 bases from V and 2 bases from J, with 9 bases in between. The CDR3 DNA reads as TGTGCCAGCAGCTTGGCCTCGGTCCCTGGGGCCAACGTCCTGACTTTC. It encodes CASSLASVPGANVLTF.

The rearrangement joins TRBV5-4 to TRBJ1-4; no clear D. V shed 4 bases and J shed 8 bases, with 12 bases lying between them. Germline V gene data show CDR1 as SGHNT and CDR2 as YYREEE (reference sequence). The CDR3 extends over 13 amino acids. The CDR3 sequence is CASSGQGGEKLFF. The CDR3, as DNA: TGTGCCAGCAGCGGCCAAGGAGGGGAAAAACTGTTTTTT. The whole variable domain, filled in from reference TRBV5-4 and TRBJ1-4, reads ETGVTQSPTHLIKTRGQQVTLRCSSQSGHNTVSWYQQALGQGPQFIFQYYREEENGRGNFPPRFSGLQFPNYSSELNVNALELDDSALYLCASSGQGGEKLFFGSGTQLSVL.

This chain links TRBV5-6 with TRBJ2-7; perhaps TRBD2 as D (5 bases). CDR1 SGHDT and CDR2 YYEEEE come from the germline V gene. This CDR3 has 17 residues. V lost 4 bases to trimming and J lost 5 bases, with 25 bases between them. The CDR3 bases are TGTGCCAGCAGCGGAGCTGCACTAGGGATGTATCGTGACGAGCAGTACTTC. Translated: CASSGAALGMYRDEQYF.

The chain links TRBV27 to TRBJ1-4; D is ambiguous. Germline V gene data show CDR1 as MNHEY and CDR2 as SMNVEV (reference sequence). CDR3 length: 11 amino acids. V gave up 8 bases and J gave up 10 bases, with 11 bases separating them. The CDR3 DNA reads as TGTGCCAGCGGGTACCGAGGAAAACTGTTTTTT. It codes for CASGYRGKLFF.

This chain joins TRBV5-1 and TRBJ1-1, with a possible D match to TRBD1 (6 bases). V was shortened by 2 bases and J by 1 base, with 24 bases between the two germline ends. The CDR3 consists of 19 residues. The germline CDR1 and CDR2 sequences are SGHRS and YFSETQ. For the CDR3, the DNA is TGCGCCAGCAGCTTCCGGGGGGCGCAAAGGGGAAGCTGGAACACTGAAGCTTTCTTT. This encodes CASSFRGAQRGSWNTEAFF.

V is TRBV7-3 and J is TRBJ2-2, with D perhaps TRBD1 or TRBD2 (5 bases each). Germline CDR1 reads SGHTA; CDR2 reads FQGTGA. CDR3 length: 16 amino acids. The ends were cut back, 4 bases at V and 4 bases at J, with 16 bases in the middle. The CDR3 nucleotides are TGTGCCAGCAGCTCGGGGACCGGGGCCAGCACCGGGGAGCTGTTTTTT. Protein sequence: CASSSGTGASTGELFF.

The V call is TRBV7-2, the J call TRBJ2-7, with TRBD1 identical over 12 bases. With V trimmed by 3 bases and J by 7 bases, 4 bases remained unmatched. Germline V lookup: CDR1 SGHTA, CDR2 FQGNSA. There are 14 residues in the CDR3. Written as DNA, the CDR3 is TGTGCCAGCAGCTTCCGGGACAGGGGGCGAGAGCAGTACTTC. Amino acids: CASSFRDRGREQYF.

CDR3 nucleotide sequence: TGTGCCAGCAGCTTCGAGTGGGACCAAGTTAGTGAACTGTTTTTT. Its protein is CASSFEWDQVSELFF. The V and J genes are TRBV7-9 and TRBJ1-4, with D maybe TRBD1 (5 bases). The germline gives CDR1 SEHNR, CDR2 FQNEAQ (reference sequence). V lost 3 bases, J lost 12 bases, and 20 bases lay in between. This CDR3 has 15 residues.

The chain recombines TRBV5-1 with TRBJ2-7; 9 bases match TRBD2. J gave up 6 bases and V 6 bases, and 19 bases lay outside the gene matches. The CDR3 consists of 17 residues. Per germline, CDR1 SGHRS and CDR2 YFSETQ. CDR3 sequence: CASTILALAGGAGEQYF. The CDR3 bases are TGCGCCAGCACGATCTTGGCCCTGGCGGGGGGGGCGGGCGAGCAGTACTTC.

This rearrangement joins TRBV10-3 to TRBJ1-2, with TRBD1 matching over 8 bases. The CDR3 runs 13 residues. V shed 9 bases, J shed 3 bases, and the junction held 6 bases outside the gene matches. Germline CDR1 ENHRY, CDR2 SYGVKD. The CDR3 loop is CAMQGAADYGYTF. In nucleotides, the CDR3 is TGTGCCATGCAGGGGGCGGCGGACTATGGCTACACCTTC.

V and J are TRBV5-5 and TRBJ1-1, with D unclear. This CDR3 spans 14 amino acids. Germline-derived CDR1 and CDR2 are SGHKS and YYEKEE (reference sequence). Trimming took off 1 base at V and 6 bases at J, with 13 bases between the two ends. The CDR3 DNA reads TGTGCCAGCAGCTTGCCCATTCCGGGAGCTGAAGCTTTCTTT. Translated: CASSLPIPGAEAFF.

This chain links TRBV7-2 with TRBJ2-7; 8 bases fit TRBD2. The CDR3 runs to 15 residues. J gave up 1 base and V 2 bases, and 4 bases lay outside the gene matches. Germline assignment: CDR1 SGHTA and CDR2 FQGNSA. The CDR3 reads CASSLSGGQSYEQYF. DNA for the CDR3: TGTGCCAGCAGCTTATCGGGGGGGCAGTCCTACGAGCAGTACTTC.

The chain recombines TRBV5-4 with TRBJ2-3; D not resolved. Trimming took 4 bases from V and 0 from J, leaving 15 bases between them. Germline-derived CDR1 and CDR2 are SGHNT and YYREEE (reference sequence). The CDR3 is 16 residues long. The CDR3 DNA reads TGTGCCAGCAGCCCTTGGGGATTTGCTAGCACAGATACGCAGTATTTT. As protein: CASSPWGFASTDTQYF.

This clone was seen a single time. The V and J genes are TRBV5-1 and TRBJ2-1, with D perhaps matching TRBD2 (6 bases). V was trimmed by 1 base and J by 9 bases, leaving 17 bases between them. Germline-derived CDR1 and CDR2 are SGHRS and YFSETQ. This CDR3 is 15 amino acids long. CDR3 DNA: TGCGCCAGCAGCTTGAATGCAGGGTCCGGGGGTGAGCAGTTCTTC. It is translated as CASSLNAGSGGEQFF.

The chain links TRBV5-6 to TRBJ1-2; a weak D match, TRBD1 (5 bases). V was cut by 3 bases and J by 4 bases, with 13 bases left in between. From germline, CDR1 is SGHDT and CDR2 YYEEEE. The CDR3 spans 14 residues. The CDR3 protein is CASSSNQGFYGYTF. The CDR3 nucleotides read TGTGCCAGCAGCTCTAACCAGGGTTTCTATGGCTACACCTTC.

In this sample, this clone turned up once. The chain is built from TRBV5-1 and TRBJ2-7, with D maybe TRBD2 (6 bases). CDR3 length: 13 amino acids. The V and J ends lost 4 bases and 4 bases respectively, with 12 bases between them. Germline V gene lookup returns CDR1 SGHRS and CDR2 YFSETQ. The CDR3: CASSRDLEYEQYF. As DNA, the CDR3 is TGCGCCAGCAGCCGGGACTTAGAATACGAGCAGTACTTC.

This chain connects TRBV7-8 to TRBJ2-4; D is perhaps TRBD1 (6 bases). Trimming left V 1 base short and J 8 bases short, with 18 bases between. Germline CDR1 and CDR2: SGHVS and FQNEAQ. The CDR3 is 16 residues long. The CDR3 here is CASSLGNGRGMDIQYF. The CDR3, as DNA: TGTGCCAGCAGCTTAGGGAACGGAAGGGGGATGGACATTCAGTACTTC. The whole variable domain, remainder taken from reference TRBV7-8 and TRBJ2-4, is GAGVSQSPRYKVAKRGQDVALRCDPISGHVSLFWYQQALGQGPEFLTYFQNEAQLDKSGLPSDRFFAERPEGSVSTLKIQRTQQEDSAVYLCASSLGNGRGMDIQYFGAGTRLSVL.

The chain links TRBV7-9 to TRBJ1-6; D might be TRBD1 (5 bases). Per germline, CDR1 SEHNR and CDR2 FQNEAQ (reference sequence). Trimming removed 5 bases at V and 7 bases at J, with 15 bases between. CDR3 length equals 15 residues. The CDR3 region is CASSQYGGGNSPLHF. In DNA, the CDR3 is TGTGCCAGCAGCCAATACGGCGGGGGGAATTCACCCCTCCACTTT.

This chain joins TRBV20-1 and TRBJ1-1; no clear D gene. Per the germline V gene, CDR1 is DFQATT and CDR2 is SNEGSKA (reference sequence). V lost 6 bases to trimming and J lost 3 bases, with 8 bases between them. CDR3 length: 11 residues. The CDR3 nucleotides read TGCAGTGCCGCAGTCGACACTGAAGCTTTCTTT. Its translation is CSAAVDTEAFF.